One and the same sample provided the 16 T cell receptor beta chains below, sequenced in a study of T-cell reconstitution after alpha-beta-depleted transplantation in children. The TCRbeta library was prepared with unique molecular identifiers. MiXCR, applied by TCRdb to the PCR reads, yields one record per CDR3 protein. The table lists about 610,000 distinct CDR3 sequences, roughly a tenth of them singletons, with about 4% in the top ten. This specimen consisted of PBMCs from the stem cell graft donor, obtained from the stem cell graft. The receptor set was obtained from a human donor who donated a stem cell graft to a child with acute myeloid leukemia.

This clonotype was seen ten or more times. The V and J genes are TRBV2 and TRBJ2-2; D is uncertain. Germline V lookup: CDR1 SNHLY, CDR2 FYNNEI. The ends were cut back, 7 bases at V and 6 bases at J, with 6 bases in the middle. CDR3 length: 11 amino acids. This chain's CDR3 is CASTVAGELFF. For the CDR3, the DNA is TGTGCCAGCACTGTAGCCGGGGAGCTGTTTTTT.

This clonotype has just a few counts. The genes are TRBV3-1 and TRBJ1-4; 7 bases are shared with TRBD1. CDR1 is LGHDT and CDR2 is YNNKEL in the germline V gene (reference sequence). The CDR3 runs 13 residues. V trimming: 4 bases; J trimming: 8 bases; junction bases outside the gene matches: 4. DNA of the CDR3: TGTGCCAGCAGCCTCGGGACAGCCGAAAAACTGTTTTTT. As protein: CASSLGTAEKLFF.

This clonotype occurred many times. V gene TRBV7-3 combines with J gene TRBJ2-3; 9 bases line up with TRBD2. V trimming: 5 bases; J trimming: 4 bases; junction bases outside the gene matches: 13. The CDR3 contains 17 residues. CDR1 and CDR2 (germline): SGHTA, FQGTGA. CDR3 in DNA: TGTGCCAGCAGCCCCGGGGTAGCGGGAGCCCTTCCAGATACGCAGTATTTT. Its protein product is CASSPGVAGALPDTQYF.

V gene TRBV7-3 combines with J gene TRBJ2-3; D is unclear. Germline V lookup: CDR1 SGHTA, CDR2 FQGTGA. This CDR3 has 13 amino acids. V shed 5 bases and J shed 2 bases, with 8 bases lying between them. Here the CDR3 DNA reads TGTGCCAGCAGCCACTTTCACACAGATACGCAGTATTTT. Translating gives CASSHFHTDTQYF.

V usage is TRBV19 and J usage is TRBJ2-1, with D tentatively TRBD2 (5 bases). The V gene's germline CDR1 is LNHDA and CDR2 SQIVND (reference sequence). The V end was cut by 7 bases, the J end by 4 bases, with 20 bases between. The CDR3 runs 16 residues. Written as DNA, the CDR3 is TGTGCCAGTATGACGGACTCCGCCGGAAGATACAATGAGCAGTTCTTC. As protein: CASMTDSAGRYNEQFF.

The genes are TRBV29-1 and TRBJ2-3, with TRBD1 identical over 8 bases. Germline CDR1 SQVTM, CDR2 ANQGSEA. J gave up 2 bases and V 1 base, and 5 bases lay outside the gene matches. The CDR3 sequence is 15 residues long. The CDR3 spells CSVEGDRGNTDTQYF. For the CDR3, the DNA is TGCAGCGTTGAAGGAGACAGGGGAAACACAGATACGCAGTATTTT.

This clonotype was observed many times. The chain couples TRBV6-2 or TRBV6-3 to TRBJ2-1; possible D gene TRBD1, 6 bases. Germline loops: CDR1 MNHEY, CDR2 SVGEGT. This CDR3 has 16 residues. The ends were cut back, 6 bases at V and 0 bases at J, with 15 bases in the middle. Written as DNA, the CDR3 is TGTGCCAGCAGCATGCTCACAGGGCTCTCCTACAATGAGCAGTTCTTC. It yields the protein CASSMLTGLSYNEQFF.

The chain carries TRBV7-2 and TRBJ2-3; 7 bases agree with TRBD2. This CDR3 spans 18 amino acids. Germline V gene data show CDR1 as SGHTA and CDR2 as FQGNSA. The trim removed 5 bases at V and 0 bases at J, leaving 14 bases unmatched. CDR3 amino acids: CASSLRPSGGTSTDTQYF. DNA for the CDR3: TGTGCCAGCAGCCTACGCCCTAGCGGAGGGACTAGCACAGATACGCAGTATTTT. Based on the CDR3 plus reference TRBV7-2 and TRBJ2-3, the full variable domain is GAGVSQSPSNKVTEKGKDVELRCDPISGHTALYWYRQSLGQGLEFLIYFQGNSAPDKSGLPSDRFSAERTGGSVSTLTIQRTQQEDSAVYLCASSLRPSGGTSTDTQYFGPGTRLTVL.

This clonotype was found a few times. V and J are TRBV12-5 and TRBJ2-3; TRBD1 aligns across 8 bases. With 2 bases clipped from V and 0 bases from J, the junction kept 7 bases outside the gene matches. The CDR3 contains 17 residues. Germline CDR1 and CDR2: LGHNT and FRNRAP. CDR3 loop: CASGLTQGAPSTDTQYF. The CDR3 DNA follows: TGTGCTAGTGGTTTGACCCAGGGGGCCCCTAGCACAGATACGCAGTATTTT.

The table lists this clonotype with a count of one. The chain links TRBV7-6 to TRBJ2-1; 9 bases fit TRBD2. Per the germline V gene, CDR1 is SGHVS and CDR2 is FNYEAQ. The CDR3 loop spans 15 amino acids. Trimming cost V 4 bases and J 6 bases; bases outside gene matches: 7. The CDR3 loop is CASSSLAGPINEQFF. In nucleotides, the CDR3 is TGTGCCAGCAGCTCACTAGCGGGCCCAATCAATGAGCAGTTCTTC.

This clonotype was seen a handful of times. The rearrangement joins TRBV6-2 or TRBV6-3 to TRBJ1-2, with TRBD1 as a possible D gene (5 bases). V lost 0 bases, J lost 5 bases, and 10 bases lay in between. Germline V gene lookup returns CDR1 MNHEY and CDR2 SVGEGT. The CDR3 sequence is 14 residues long. CDR3 residues: CASSYSMSGYGYTF. Written as DNA, the CDR3 is TGTGCCAGCAGTTACTCGATGTCAGGGTATGGCTACACCTTC.

This clonotype was seen only once. The V and J genes are TRBV9 and TRBJ2-1; 15 bases fit TRBD2. V shed 3 bases, J shed 2 bases, and the junction held 3 bases outside the gene matches. CDR1 is SGDLS and CDR2 is YYNGEE in the germline V gene. The length of the CDR3 is 17 residues. The CDR3 sequence: CASSGTSGRGPYNEQFF. The CDR3 DNA follows: TGTGCCAGCAGCGGGACTAGCGGGAGGGGCCCCTACAATGAGCAGTTCTTC. The whole variable domain, remainder taken from reference TRBV9 and TRBJ2-1, is DSGVTQTPKHLITATGQRVTLRCSPRSGDLSVYWYQQSLDQGLQFLIQYYNGEERAKGNILERFSAQQFPDLHSELNLSSLELGDSALYFCASSGTSGRGPYNEQFFGPGTRLTVL.

This clonotype was recorded at least ten times. The chain couples TRBV12-3 or TRBV12-4 to TRBJ1-1; 8 nucleotides match TRBD1. V was pared by 5 bases and J by 1 base, with 3 bases of the junction left unmatched. This CDR3 comprises 14 residues. CDR3 in amino acids: CASSRQGRNTEAFF. The CDR3 coding sequence is TGTGCCAGCAGTCGACAGGGGCGGAACACTGAAGCTTTCTTT.

This clonotype was detected a few times. The gene calls are TRBV28 and TRBJ2-7, with D possibly TRBD1 on 6 matching bases. This CDR3 is 13 amino acids long. Germline CDR1 is MDHEN and CDR2 is SYDVKM. Deletions cut 7 bases from V and 2 bases from J, with 12 bases between. CDR3 amino acids: CASINTGTYEQYF. Written as DNA, the CDR3 is TGTGCCAGCATAAACACAGGGACCTACGAGCAGTACTTC.

This clonotype was counted many times. This sequence joins TRBV3-1 and TRBJ2-1, with TRBD2 matching over 7 bases. Looked up from germline, CDR1 is LGHDT and CDR2 is YNNKEL (reference sequence). J was trimmed by 4 bases and V by 4 bases; bases with no gene match: 10. CDR3 size: 16 residues. The CDR3 reads CASSPDPPGGYNEQFF. CDR3 DNA: TGTGCCAGCAGCCCGGACCCTCCGGGAGGATACAATGAGCAGTTCTTC.

This clonotype was seen only a few times. The V gene is TRBV20-1, the J gene TRBJ2-3; possibly TRBD2 for D (6 bases). Trimming stripped 6 bases from V and 0 bases from J, with 19 bases between. This CDR3 region has 16 residues. Germline V gene sequence: CDR1 DFQATT, CDR2 SNEGSKA (reference sequence). The CDR3 DNA follows: TGCAGTGCCCTACAGGTCGTTAGCGGCAGCACAGATACGCAGTATTTT. Protein: CSALQVVSGSTDTQYF.